Sequencing of this TCR beta chain was carried out in a study of T cell changes during pregnancy in multiple sclerosis. The method was immunoSEQ multiplex PCR; TCRdb's version includes in-frame clones alone and lacks a portion of them. The table includes around 57,000 clones, about 90% detected once. The V end was cut by 7 bases, the J end by 9 bases, with 15 bases between. CDR3 length equals 13 residues. Per the germline V gene, CDR1 is LNHDA and CDR2 is SQIVND (reference sequence). The receptor was derived from a female donor in good health, enrolled as a control in a pregnancy study. J is TRBJ2-2 and V is TRBV19; D is possibly TRBD2 (6 bases). Source: peripheral blood, taken in the third trimester of pregnancy. The DNA for the CDR3 is TGTGCCAGTATGGGGGGAGACAAGCGGGAGCTGTTTTTT. Residues: CASMGGDKRELFF.